A single sample gave rise to the 3 T cell receptor beta chains below, sequenced in a study of shared clonotypes between healthy human individuals. Sequencing was performed with immunoSEQ multiplex PCR; in TCRdb, only in-frame clones are kept and a portion is missing. This repertoire shows some 2.3 million clones, about 92% found once; its top ten account for about 0.39%. The source material was naive CD4+ T cells from PBMCs. Subset noted: CD45RA+ positively selected. The receptors were gathered from a man younger than 35 in good health. Some clones in this sample may be carry-over from other donors' samples.

The V gene is TRBV4-2, the J gene TRBJ1-1, with a weak D call TRBD1 (5 bases). Trimming cost V 4 bases and J 4 bases, with 13 bases left between them. Germline CDR1 reads LGHNA; CDR2 reads YNFKEQ. The CDR3 loop spans 14 amino acids. This chain's CDR3 is CASSLGGGGTEAFF. The DNA of the CDR3 is TGTGCCAGCAGCCTAGGAGGCGGGGGCACTGAAGCTTTCTTT.

This clone was observed a single time. This chain joins TRBV11-1 and TRBJ2-5, with 7 bases that match TRBD2. After removal of 8 bases from V and 1 base from J, the junction contained 4 bases not matched to a gene. This CDR3 region has 13 residues. Germline V gene data show CDR1 as SGHAT and CDR2 as FQDESV (reference sequence). CDR3 in DNA: TGTGCCAGCGGGAGGGGTTTCCAAGAGACCCAGTACTTC. The encoded protein is CASGRGFQETQYF.

This chain joins TRBV28 and TRBJ1-5, with no clear D. V was cut by 6 bases and J by 2 bases, with 8 bases left in between. Germline V gene sequence: CDR1 MDHEN, CDR2 SYDVKM. The CDR3 is 13 amino acids. The CDR3 region is CASRGFGNQPQHF. In nucleotides, the CDR3 is TGTGCCAGCAGGGGTTTTGGCAATCAGCCCCAGCATTTT.